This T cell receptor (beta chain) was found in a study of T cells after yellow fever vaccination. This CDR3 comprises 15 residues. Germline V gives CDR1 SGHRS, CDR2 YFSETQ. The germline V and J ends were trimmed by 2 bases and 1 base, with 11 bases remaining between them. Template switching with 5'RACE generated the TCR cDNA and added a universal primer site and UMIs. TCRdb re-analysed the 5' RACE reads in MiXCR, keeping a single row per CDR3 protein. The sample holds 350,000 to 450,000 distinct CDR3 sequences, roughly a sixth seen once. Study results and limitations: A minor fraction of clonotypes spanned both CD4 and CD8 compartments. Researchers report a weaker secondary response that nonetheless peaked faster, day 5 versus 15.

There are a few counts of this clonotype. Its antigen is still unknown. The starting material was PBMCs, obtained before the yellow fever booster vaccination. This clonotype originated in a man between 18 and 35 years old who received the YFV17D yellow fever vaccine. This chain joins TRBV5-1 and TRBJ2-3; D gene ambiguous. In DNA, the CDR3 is TGCGCCAGCAGCTTAAGGGTTGAGGGCACAGATACGCAGTATTTT. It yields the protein CASSLRVEGTDTQYF.